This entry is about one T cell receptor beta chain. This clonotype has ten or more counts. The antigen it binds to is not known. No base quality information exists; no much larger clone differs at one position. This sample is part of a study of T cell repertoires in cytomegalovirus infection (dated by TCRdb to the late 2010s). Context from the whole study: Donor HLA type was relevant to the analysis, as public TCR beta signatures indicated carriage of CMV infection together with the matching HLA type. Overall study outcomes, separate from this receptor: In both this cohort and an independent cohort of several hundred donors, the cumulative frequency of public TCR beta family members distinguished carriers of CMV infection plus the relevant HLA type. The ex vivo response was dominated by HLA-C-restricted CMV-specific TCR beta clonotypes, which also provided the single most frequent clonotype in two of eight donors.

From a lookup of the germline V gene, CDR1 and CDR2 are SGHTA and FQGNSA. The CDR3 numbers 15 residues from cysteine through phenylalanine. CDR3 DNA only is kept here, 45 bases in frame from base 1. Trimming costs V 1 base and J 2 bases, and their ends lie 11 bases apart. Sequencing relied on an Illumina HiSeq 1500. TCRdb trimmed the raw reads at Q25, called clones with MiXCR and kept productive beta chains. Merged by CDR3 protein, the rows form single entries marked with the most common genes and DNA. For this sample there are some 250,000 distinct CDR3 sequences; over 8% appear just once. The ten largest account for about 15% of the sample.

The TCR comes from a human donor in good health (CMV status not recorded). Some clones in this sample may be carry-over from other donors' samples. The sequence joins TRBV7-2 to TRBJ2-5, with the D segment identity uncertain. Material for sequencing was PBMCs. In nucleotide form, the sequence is TGTGCCAGCAGCTTAGAGGGTACTATTCAAGAGACCCAGTACTTC. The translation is CASSLEGTIQETQYF. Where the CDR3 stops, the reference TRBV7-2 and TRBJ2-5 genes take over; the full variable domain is GAGVSQSPSNKVTEKGKDVELRCDPISGHTALYWYRQSLGQGLEFLIYFQGNSAPDKSGLPSDRFSAERTGGSVSTLTIQRTQQEDSAVYLCASSLEGTIQETQYFGPGTRLLVL.